The 20 T cell receptor beta chains below were found in one sample sequenced in a study of T cells in narcolepsy. Profiling relied on immunoSEQ multiplex PCR, and the TCRdb table lists in-frame clones only, not all of them. The repertoire holds roughly 40,000 clones, with over 75% as singletons. The sequenced material came from CD45RA- memory CD4+ T cells from PBMCs. Receptor source: a human donor with narcolepsy.

V and J are TRBV4-2 and TRBJ2-5; 11 bases are shared with TRBD2. Germline-derived CDR1 and CDR2 are LGHNA and YNFKEQ. J lost 5 bases, V lost 0 bases, and 11 bases had no gene match. The CDR3 has 18 amino acids. As DNA, the CDR3 is TGTGCCAGCAGCCAAGAGATAGCGGGGGGGCCGGAAATCGAGACCCAGTACTTC. Protein product: CASSQEIAGGPEIETQYF.

The chain has TRBV7-8 and TRBJ2-5; TRBD2 matches at 14 bases. V trimming: 4 bases; J trimming: 2 bases; junction bases outside the gene matches: 3. Germline V gives CDR1 SGHVS, CDR2 FQNEAQ. This CDR3 region has 16 residues. CDR3 in DNA: TGTGCCAGCAGCTCAAGACTAGCGGGGGGGCAAGAGACCCAGTACTTC. Its translation is CASSSRLAGGQETQYF.

The genes are TRBV11-3 and TRBJ2-1; 12 bases fit TRBD2. CDR3 length equals 15 residues. V lost 4 bases to trimming and J lost 10 bases; unmatched junction nucleotides: 8. Germline CDR1 is SGHNT and CDR2 is YENEEA. CDR3 nucleotides: TGTGCCAGCAGCTCTGCTAGCGGGGGGGCACAAGAGCAGTTCTTC. This translates into CASSSASGGAQEQFF.

The chain uses TRBV9 and TRBJ1-1; D remains unclear. The germline V and J ends were trimmed by 6 bases and 7 bases, with 22 bases remaining between them. CDR1 and CDR2 (germline): SGDLS, YYNGEE. The CDR3 totals 15 residues. The CDR3: CASTLSSLGSGEAFF. The CDR3, as DNA: TGTGCCAGCACCCTATCCTCTTTGGGGTCGGGTGAAGCTTTCTTT.

The J gene is TRBJ2-1, the V gene TRBV6-6; no clear D. The CDR3 loop spans 11 amino acids. From germline, CDR1 is MNHNY and CDR2 SVGAGI (reference sequence). V dropped 4 bases and J dropped 10 bases, with 8 bases sitting between them. The CDR3 sequence is CASSSQLEQFF. The CDR3 DNA reads as TGTGCCAGCAGTTCTCAGTTAGAGCAGTTCTTC.

The chain carries TRBV2 and TRBJ2-7; 10 nucleotides match TRBD1. Unmatched junction bases numbered 0, after V lost 1 base and J lost 6 bases. The CDR3 totals 13 residues. Per germline, CDR1 SNHLY and CDR2 FYNNEI. The CDR3 region is CASSEGTGGEQYF. In nucleotides, the CDR3 is TGTGCCAGCAGTGAAGGGACAGGGGGCGAGCAGTACTTC.

This rearrangement joins TRBV19 to TRBJ2-5; TRBD1 matches at 7 bases. The CDR3 sequence is 15 residues long. Germline V gene sequence: CDR1 LNHDA, CDR2 SQIVND (reference sequence). The V segment lost 4 bases and the J segment 2 bases; nucleotides outside the gene matches: 7. The CDR3 sequence is CASSKRARGQETQYF. DNA of the CDR3: TGTGCCAGTAGTAAAAGGGCCAGGGGGCAAGAGACCCAGTACTTC. Looking up the rest from reference TRBV19 and TRBJ2-5 gives the full variable domain: DGGITQSPKYLFRKEGQNVTLSCEQNLNHDAMYWYRQDPGQGLRLIYYSQIVNDFQKGDIAEGYSVSREKKESFPLTVTSAQKNPTAFYLCASSKRARGQETQYFGPGTRLLVL.

The table lists this clone with a few counts. The chain employs TRBV19 and TRBJ1-2; D call uncertain. Germline-derived CDR1 and CDR2 are LNHDA and SQIVND (reference sequence). The CDR3 is made up of 11 amino acids. Trimming cost V 7 bases and J 4 bases, with 7 bases left between them. The CDR3 DNA reads as TGTGCCAGTACTCCTGGCTATGGCTACACCTTC. Its protein is CASTPGYGYTF.

This rearrangement joins TRBV5-1 to TRBJ1-1; possible D gene TRBD1, 5 bases. The germline CDR1 and CDR2 sequences are SGHRS and YFSETQ. The V end lost 0 bases, the J end lost 6 bases, and 12 bases lay between the germline ends. There are 14 residues in the CDR3. The CDR3 DNA is TGCGCCAGCAGCTTGGACCCTGGGGACGCTGAAGCTTTCTTT. Translating it yields CASSLDPGDAEAFF.

CDR3 protein: CASSEAQGRGNQPQHF. The CDR3 DNA reads TGTGCCAGCAGTGAAGCCCAGGGCAGGGGAAATCAGCCCCAGCATTTT. The chain combines TRBV2 with TRBJ1-5; a weak D match, TRBD1 (6 bases). Trimming cost V 0 bases and J 4 bases, with 13 bases left between them. The CDR3 runs to 16 residues. Germline CDR1 and CDR2: SNHLY and FYNNEI.

V is TRBV4-2 and J is TRBJ2-5, with 7 bases aligning to TRBD2. CDR3 length equals 14 residues. The trim removed 2 bases at V and 4 bases at J, leaving 4 bases unmatched. Looked up from germline, CDR1 is LGHNA and CDR2 is YNFKEQ. This CDR3 reads CASSQPPGGETQYF. The CDR3 DNA follows: TGTGCCAGCAGCCAACCCCCGGGGGGAGAGACCCAGTACTTC.

A remark on this clone: The same CDR3 is also encoded by other DNA sequences in this sample. This chain's CDR3 is CASSPRQGAAYEQYF. The CDR3 DNA reads TGTGCCAGCAGCCCCAGGCAGGGGGCCGCCTACGAGCAGTACTTC. The V call is TRBV6-6, the J call TRBJ2-7, with 8 nucleotides matching TRBD1. V lost 6 bases to trimming and J lost 2 bases; unmatched junction nucleotides: 9. The germline gives CDR1 MNHNY, CDR2 SVGAGI (reference sequence). This CDR3 region has 15 residues.

V usage is TRBV9 and J usage is TRBJ2-5; 10 nucleotides line up with TRBD2. The V gene end was trimmed by 0 bases and the J gene end by 2 bases; junction bases not matched to a gene: 7. Germline CDR1 is SGDLS and CDR2 is YYNGEE. The CDR3 sequence is 17 residues long. The DNA for the CDR3 is TGTGCCAGCAGCGTAGGAGCGATAGCGGGGGGTCAAGAGACCCAGTACTTC. Amino acids: CASSVGAIAGGQETQYF.

This clone was seen a few times. This CDR3 is also generated by other DNA sequences in the sample. V usage is TRBV6-4 and J usage is TRBJ2-1, with TRBD2 matching 10 bases. With 0 bases clipped from V and 6 bases from J, the junction kept 2 bases outside the gene matches. The CDR3 loop spans 15 amino acids. Germline CDR1 is MRHNA and CDR2 is SNTAGT. This CDR3 reads CASSDSSGGANEQFF. Here the CDR3 DNA reads TGTGCCAGCAGTGACTCAAGCGGGGGGGCCAATGAGCAGTTCTTC.

The V gene is TRBV29-1, the J gene TRBJ1-5, with 11 bases lining up with TRBD1. The germline gives CDR1 SQVTM, CDR2 ANQGSEA. J lost 6 bases, V lost 4 bases, and 2 bases had no gene match. The CDR3 extends over 13 amino acids. The CDR3 loop is CSVAGTGGQPQHF. The CDR3, as DNA: TGCAGCGTTGCCGGGACAGGGGGTCAGCCCCAGCATTTT.

This clone occurred a few times. The rearrangement uses TRBV4-2 and TRBJ2-2; 11 nucleotides line up with TRBD2. The V gene's germline CDR1 is LGHNA and CDR2 YNFKEQ. The CDR3 contains 18 residues. The ends lost 0 bases at V and 2 bases at J; junction bases unmatched: 5. CDR3 nucleotides: TGTGCCAGCAGCCAAGAAACTAGCGGGGGCCGAAACACCGGGGAGCTGTTTTTT. It specifies CASSQETSGGRNTGELFF.

This rearrangement joins TRBV7-8 to TRBJ2-1; 8 bases match TRBD2. The trim removed 4 bases at V and 9 bases at J, leaving 8 bases unmatched. This CDR3 contains 14 residues. Per germline, CDR1 SGHVS and CDR2 FQNEAQ. CDR3 DNA sequence: TGTGCCAGCAGCTCGGGACTAGAAGTCAGTGAGCAGTTCTTC. It translates to CASSSGLEVSEQFF. The full variable domain, rest sourced from reference TRBV7-8 and TRBJ2-1, is GAGVSQSPRYKVAKRGQDVALRCDPISGHVSLFWYQQALGQGPEFLTYFQNEAQLDKSGLPSDRFFAERPEGSVSTLKIQRTQQEDSAVYLCASSSGLEVSEQFFGPGTRLTVL.

The chain couples TRBV6-1 to TRBJ1-2; the D is unclear. V was trimmed by 2 bases and J by 2 bases, leaving 9 bases between them. The CDR3 is 14 amino acids. CDR1 and CDR2 from the germline V gene are MNHNS and SASEGT. The CDR3, as DNA: TGTGCCAGCAGTGAATCGGGCAGAAACTATGGCTACACCTTC. Encoded protein: CASSESGRNYGYTF.

The gene calls are TRBV7-3 and TRBJ2-1; no clear D. The CDR3 covers 13 residues. The V end lost 0 bases, the J end lost 9 bases, and 9 bases lay between the germline ends. Germline V lookup: CDR1 SGHTA, CDR2 FQGTGA. CDR3 DNA sequence: TGTGCCAGCAGCTTAACGGACGCCCTTGAGCAGTTCTTC. Its protein product is CASSLTDALEQFF.

The chain has TRBV7-9 and TRBJ2-3; no clear D. The germline CDR1 and CDR2 sequences are SEHNR and FQNEAQ (reference sequence). Trimming removed 5 bases from V and 6 bases from J, with 9 bases in between. The CDR3 runs to 12 residues. In DNA, the CDR3 is TGTGCCAGCAGCACGATCGCTGATACGCAGTATTTT. This gives the protein CASSTIADTQYF.